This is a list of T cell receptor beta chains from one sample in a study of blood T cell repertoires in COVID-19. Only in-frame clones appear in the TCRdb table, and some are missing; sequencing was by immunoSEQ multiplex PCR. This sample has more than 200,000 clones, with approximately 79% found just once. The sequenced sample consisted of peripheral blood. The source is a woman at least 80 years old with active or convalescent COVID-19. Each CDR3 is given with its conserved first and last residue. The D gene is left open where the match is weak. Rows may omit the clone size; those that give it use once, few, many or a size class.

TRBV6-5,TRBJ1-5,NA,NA,CASSYAGPNQPQHF,TGTGCCAGCAGCTATGCGGGTCCAAATCAGCCCCAGCATTTT
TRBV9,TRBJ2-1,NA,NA,CASSPSGTPSYNEQFF,TGTGCCAGCAGCCCCAGTGGGACACCTTCCTACAATGAGCAGTTCTTC
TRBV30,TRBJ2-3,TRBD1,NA,CAWRQGGDRTDTQYF,TGTGCCTGGCGACAGGGGGGGGATCGCACAGATACGCAGTATTTT
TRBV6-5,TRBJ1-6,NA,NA,CASTTLGERRFHF,TGTGCCAGCACTACCCTAGGAGAACGGCGCTTTCACTTT
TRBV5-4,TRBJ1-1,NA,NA,CASSAAQDTTEAFF,TGTGCCAGCAGCGCCGCCCAGGACACGACTGAAGCTTTCTTT
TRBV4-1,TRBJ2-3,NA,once,CASSQEGGPWMDTQYF,TGCGCCAGCAGCCAAGAGGGGGGGCCCTGGATGGATACGCAGTATTTT
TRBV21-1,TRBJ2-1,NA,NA,CASSSRTSGRILYNEQFF,TGTGCCAGCAGCTCCCGGACTAGCGGGAGGATCTTATACAATGAGCAGTTCTTC
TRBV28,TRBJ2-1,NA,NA,CASVGGGGRGEFF,TGTGCCAGCGTCGGAGGCGGGGGCCGAGGGGAGTTCTTC
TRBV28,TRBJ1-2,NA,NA,CASSPPSVNYGYTF,TGTGCCAGCAGCCCCCCGAGCGTTAACTATGGCTACACCTTC
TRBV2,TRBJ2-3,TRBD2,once,CASSGLAGDTQYF,TGTGCCAGCAGTGGACTAGCGGGAGATACGCAGTATTTT
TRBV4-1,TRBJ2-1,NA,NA,CASSQPGRRVSYNEQFF,TGCGCCAGCAGCCAACCCGGACGGAGGGTATCCTACAATGAGCAGTTCTTC
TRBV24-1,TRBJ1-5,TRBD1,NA,CATSATGENQPQHF,TGTGCCACCAGTGCTACAGGGGAAAATCAGCCCCAGCATTTT
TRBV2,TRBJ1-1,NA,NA,CASSDTSMVVTEAFF,TGTGCCAGCAGTGACACATCAATGGTTGTCACTGAAGCTTTCTTT
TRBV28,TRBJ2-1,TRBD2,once,CATRSGGAYNEQFF,TGTGCCACACGTAGCGGGGGGGCTTACAATGAGCAGTTCTTC
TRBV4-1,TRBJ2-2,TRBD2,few,CASSRVERTSGVGELFF,TGCGCCAGCAGCCGTGTCGAGCGGACTAGCGGGGTCGGGGAGCTGTTTTTT
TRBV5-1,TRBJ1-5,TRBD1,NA,CASSPDRGLPQHF,TGCGCCAGCAGCCCAGACAGGGGCCTGCCCCAGCATTTT
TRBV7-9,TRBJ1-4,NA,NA,CASSAPVSEKLFF,TGTGCCAGCAGCGCCCCTGTCAGTGAAAAACTGTTTTTT
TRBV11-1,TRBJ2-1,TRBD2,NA,CASSLASGGAYEQFF,TGTGCCAGCAGCTTAGCTAGCGGGGGGGCGTATGAGCAGTTCTTC
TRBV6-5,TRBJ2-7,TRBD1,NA,CASSQTGGRYEQYF,TGTGCCAGCAGCCAGACAGGGGGCCGGTACGAGCAGTACTTC
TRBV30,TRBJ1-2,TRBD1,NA,CAWDAGTGDGYTF,TGTGCCTGGGACGCAGGGACAGGGGACGGCTACACCTTC
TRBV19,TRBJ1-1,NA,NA,CASSISRLEAFF,TGTGCCAGTAGTATCTCCAGGCTTGAAGCTTTCTTT
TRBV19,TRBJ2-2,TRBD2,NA,CASNRLAGVMGTGELFF,TGTGCCAGTAATAGACTAGCGGGAGTAATGGGGACCGGGGAGCTGTTTTTT